One T cell receptor beta chain is described in this entry. The CDR3 length is 14 residues. Germline V gene lookup returns CDR1 SGHTA and CDR2 FQGNSA. Trimming shortened V by 2 bases and J by 4 bases, and 10 bases separated the two germline ends. The sample belongs to a study of lymphopenia after photon versus proton radiotherapy. Sequencing used immunoSEQ multiplex PCR; TCRdb keeps in-frame clones, though not all of them. The table shows over 25,000 clones, with about 90% occurring only once. Here the sequenced sample was peripheral blood, taken from a patient treated with photon-based radiotherapy. The sequence came from a woman aged 45-65 years with pancreatic cancer. The chain recombines TRBV7-2 with TRBJ2-3; D may be TRBD1 (5 bases). CDR3 sequence (DNA): TGTGCCAGCAGCTTAAAAGGGGTGCCAGATACGCAGTATTTT. This sequence encodes CASSLKGVPDTQYF.